Below are 21 T cell receptor beta chains sequenced from a single sample in a study of shared clonotypes between healthy human individuals. The protocol was immunoSEQ multiplex PCR, while the TCRdb copy is restricted to in-frame clones and leaves out a portion. The sample includes under 600,000 clones, about three quarters seen only once; the top ten take roughly an eighth. Input material: PBMCs. All receptors derive from a woman between 40 and 55 years old in good health. Some clones in this sample may be carry-over from other donors' samples.

The chain joins TRBV15 to TRBJ1-1, with D perhaps TRBD1 (6 bases). Between the trimmed V and J ends, which lost 0 bases and 2 bases, there was a span of 7 bases. The CDR3 contains 14 residues. The germline gives CDR1 LNHNV, CDR2 YYDKDF (reference sequence). The CDR3 spells CATSREGGNTEAFF. In nucleotides, the CDR3 is TGTGCCACCAGCAGAGAAGGGGGTAACACTGAAGCTTTCTTT. Filled out from reference TRBV15 and TRBJ1-1, the complete variable domain reads DAMVIQNPRYQVTQFGKPVTLSCSQTLNHNVMYWYQQKSSQAPKLLFHYYDKDFNNEADTPDNFQSRRPNTSFCFLDIRSPGLGDTAMYLCATSREGGNTEAFFGQGTRLTVV.

The chain is built from TRBV18 and TRBJ1-1, with D possibly matching TRBD1 (5 bases). V was cut by 5 bases and J by 4 bases, with 17 bases left in between. Germline assignment: CDR1 KGHSH and CDR2 LQKENI. This CDR3 is 15 amino acids long. The CDR3 DNA is TGTGCCAGCTCATCCCGCGGGACCCCCCTCACTGAAGCTTTCTTT. Protein product: CASSSRGTPLTEAFF.

There are a few counts of this clone. J is TRBJ1-5 and V is TRBV27; D unresolved. V was shortened by 4 bases and J by 6 bases, with 13 bases between the two germline ends. CDR3 length equals 14 residues. The germline V gene has CDR1 MNHEY and CDR2 SMNVEV (reference sequence). The CDR3 DNA sequence: TGTGCCAGCAGTTCGTGGGGATCAGGTCAGCCCCAGCATTTT. Protein product: CASSSWGSGQPQHF.

V and J are TRBV28 and TRBJ2-5, with D unresolved. Germline V gene sequence: CDR1 MDHEN, CDR2 SYDVKM. V was trimmed by 6 bases and J by 7 bases, leaving 9 bases between them. The CDR3 contains 11 residues. The CDR3 nucleotides are TGTGCCAGCAGCTTAGAGGTGACCCAGTACTTC. Its translation is CASSLEVTQYF.

This clone was seen at least ten times. This rearrangement joins TRBV4-2 to TRBJ2-3; 9 nucleotides align to TRBD2. CDR3 length: 17 amino acids. Germline V lookup: CDR1 LGHNA, CDR2 YNFKEQ. V lost 4 bases, J lost 3 bases, and 11 bases stayed unmatched. This CDR3 is CASSPRAAGGGTDTQYF. CDR3 coding DNA: TGTGCCAGCAGCCCCCGAGCCGCGGGAGGGGGAACAGATACGCAGTATTTT.

This clone was seen more than once but under ten times. The genes are TRBV5-4 and TRBJ2-2, with D tentatively TRBD1 or TRBD2 (5 bases each). Trimming cost V 6 bases and J 7 bases, with 22 bases left between them. This CDR3 is built from 16 residues. CDR1 is SGHNT and CDR2 is YYREEE in the germline V gene (reference sequence). In nucleotides, the CDR3 is TGTGCCAGCACCACCATCGGATCCGCGAGGGGCGGGGAGCTGTTTTTT. It yields the protein CASTTIGSARGGELFF.

V gene TRBV4-2 combines with J gene TRBJ2-7; the D is unclear. The germline gives CDR1 LGHNA, CDR2 YNFKEQ. V was shortened by 1 base and J by 3 bases, with 10 bases between the two germline ends. The CDR3 has 14 amino acids. The CDR3 region is CASSQGEVNYEQYF. CDR3 nucleotides: TGTGCCAGCAGCCAAGGCGAAGTCAACTACGAGCAGTACTTC.

The gene calls are TRBV28 and TRBJ2-1; D remains ambiguous. The germline V gene encodes CDR1 MDHEN and CDR2 SYDVKM. V dropped 9 bases and J dropped 6 bases, with 21 bases sitting between them. The CDR3 is 15 amino acids. The CDR3 region has the DNA TGTGCCAGGAAACTGAGATCAACCCTTATCAATGAGCAGTTCTTC. This codes for CARKLRSTLINEQFF. Using reference TRBV28 and TRBJ2-1 for the parts outside the CDR3, the full variable domain is DVKVTQSSRYLVKRTGEKVFLECVQDMDHENMFWYRQDPGLGLRLIYFSYDVKMKEKGDIPEGYSVSREKKERFSLILESASTNQTSMYLCARKLRSTLINEQFFGPGTRLTVL.

The CDR3 sequence: CASSQVGDYEQYF. In DNA form, the CDR3 reads TGCGCCAGCAGCCAAGTAGGGGATTACGAGCAGTACTTC. This chain joins TRBV4-1 and TRBJ2-7; D might be TRBD1 (5 bases). Germline CDR1 reads MGHRA; CDR2 reads YSYEKL. The V gene lost 1 base and the J gene lost 4 bases, with 8 bases spanning the gap. This CDR3 contains 13 residues.

The rearrangement uses TRBV2 and TRBJ2-3; D unresolved. V was pared by 8 bases and J by 2 bases, with 17 bases between. Germline-derived CDR1 and CDR2 are SNHLY and FYNNEI. CDR3 length equals 15 residues. Written as DNA, the CDR3 is TGTGCCAGCGGAAAGGGCTCGTTTCCCACAGATACGCAGTATTTT. Translating it yields CASGKGSFPTDTQYF.

The chain is built from TRBV27 and TRBJ1-2; the match to TRBD1 covers 7 bases. The CDR3 spans 14 residues. V shed 5 bases, J shed 4 bases, and the junction held 7 bases outside the gene matches. Germline V gene sequence: CDR1 MNHEY, CDR2 SMNVEV (reference sequence). The DNA of the CDR3 is TGTGCCAGCAGTCCCATCCGGGACAGCTATGGCTACACCTTC. Translating it yields CASSPIRDSYGYTF.

The chain uses TRBV14 and TRBJ2-2; D call uncertain. Germline lookup yields CDR1 SGHDN and CDR2 FVKESK. Trimming shortened V by 0 bases and J by 7 bases, and 9 bases separated the two germline ends. This CDR3 spans 14 amino acids. The CDR3 region has the DNA TGTGCCAGCAGCCAAGATAGTGCGGTCGGGGAGCTGTTTTTT. This codes for CASSQDSAVGELFF. The variable domain in full, with the rest retrieved from reference TRBV14 and TRBJ2-2, is EAGVTQFPSHSVIEKGQTVTLRCDPISGHDNLYWYRRVMGKEIKFLLHFVKESKQDESGMPNNRFLAERTGGTYSTLKVQPAELEDSGVYFCASSQDSAVGELFFGEGSRLTVL.

V usage is TRBV6-1 and J usage is TRBJ2-7, with D perhaps assigned TRBD1 or TRBD2 (5 bases each). Germline CDR1 MNHNS, CDR2 SASEGT. This CDR3 region has 15 residues. Trimming took 4 bases from V and 2 from J, leaving 15 bases between them. Here the CDR3 DNA reads TGTGCCAGCAGTGCATACCGGGACGGACCCTACGAGCAGTACTTC. Translation: CASSAYRDGPYEQYF.

This rearrangement joins TRBV18 to TRBJ2-6, with unresolved D. The CDR3 runs to 13 residues. The V gene's germline CDR1 is KGHSH and CDR2 LQKENI. V lost 2 bases and J 9 bases, leaving 8 bases between the germline ends. CDR3 residues: CASSPVGLNVLTF. The CDR3, as DNA: TGTGCCAGCTCACCAGTAGGTCTCAACGTCCTGACTTTC.

This clone has a single count. The chain is built from TRBV5-1 and TRBJ2-6, with 9 bases lining up with TRBD1. Germline V gene data show CDR1 as SGHRS and CDR2 as YFSETQ. The CDR3 has 16 residues. V lost 4 bases to trimming and J lost 4 bases; unmatched junction nucleotides: 6. CDR3 nucleotide sequence: TGCGCCAGCAGCGCCGGGACAGGGTACGGGGCCAACGTCCTGACTTTC. Translated: CASSAGTGYGANVLTF.

This clone was recorded a few times. The chain joins TRBV28 to TRBJ1-2, with 9 bases that match TRBD1. CDR1 and CDR2 (germline): MDHEN, SYDVKM. With V trimmed by 5 bases and J by 3 bases, 7 bases remained unmatched. The CDR3 is 15 amino acids. The CDR3 DNA sequence: TGTGCCAGCAGTGCCCCGCGACAGGGGGACTATGGCTACACCTTC. This sequence encodes CASSAPRQGDYGYTF.

As regards this clone: The same CDR3 also results from other DNA sequences found in this sample. The genes are TRBV18 and TRBJ2-3; the match to TRBD2 covers 8 bases. The length of the CDR3 is 16 residues. Germline values: CDR1 KGHSH, CDR2 LQKENI. After removal of 2 bases from V and 0 bases from J, the junction contained 4 bases not matched to a gene. CDR3 nucleotide sequence: TGTGCCAGCTCACCAGGGTTAGCGGGAAGCACAGATACGCAGTATTTT. Translated, it gives CASSPGLAGSTDTQYF.

This rearrangement joins TRBV11-2 to TRBJ2-3, with no clear D. This CDR3 region has 14 residues. Germline CDR1 reads SGHAT; CDR2 reads FQNNGV. V shed 4 bases and J shed 4 bases, with 12 bases lying between them. The CDR3: CASSYLGVADTQYF. The CDR3 coding sequence is TGTGCCAGCAGCTACCTAGGTGTCGCAGATACGCAGTATTTT.

The chain recombines TRBV18 with TRBJ1-1; 9 nucleotides agree with TRBD1. J was trimmed by 5 bases and V by 5 bases; bases with no gene match: 6. Germline V CDR1 and CDR2: KGHSH, LQKENI. The CDR3 is 14 amino acids. DNA of the CDR3: TGTGCCAGCTCATGGGACAGGGAATGGACTGAAGCTTTCTTT. This translates into CASSWDREWTEAFF.

The rearrangement links TRBV2 to TRBJ2-2, with a weak D call TRBD1 (5 bases). This CDR3 comprises 17 residues. CDR1 SNHLY and CDR2 FYNNEI come from the germline V gene. V was cut by 0 bases and J by 5 bases, with 16 bases left in between. The CDR3: CASSEAGAIPVTGELFF. Here the CDR3 DNA reads TGTGCCAGCAGTGAAGCTGGGGCTATACCTGTAACCGGGGAGCTGTTTTTT.

The chain has TRBV5-1 and TRBJ2-5, with a weak D call TRBD2 (5 bases). CDR3 length: 13 amino acids. Trimming pared 3 bases from V and 3 bases from J, leaving 9 bases between. Germline assignment: CDR1 SGHRS and CDR2 YFSETQ. In DNA, the CDR3 is TGCGCCAGCAGCTACGACTACAAAGAGACCCAGTACTTC. It yields the protein CASSYDYKETQYF.